The following is a TCR beta chain sequence with its context. Its antigen is unidentified. CDR1 SGHRS and CDR2 YFSETQ come from the germline V gene. V was clipped by 3 bases and J by 5 bases; unmatched bases: 10. The CDR3 runs 17 residues. This sample was taken from a study of T-cell memory formation after mild COVID-19. About the research overall: TCR clusters were mostly confined to one donor each. Points from the study as a whole: The SARS-CoV-2 specificity of second-wave clones reaching peak at day 37 remained unverified.

5'RACE, which relied on constant-segment primers, yielded TCR alpha and TCR beta cDNA libraries carrying sample barcodes and UMIs. TCRdb used MiXCR to reprocess the 5' RACE reads, holding one entry per CDR3 protein. Here the sample spans fewer than 300,000 distinct CDR3 sequences, over 15% being singletons. The chain carries TRBV5-1 and TRBJ2-1, with 11 bases lining up with TRBD2. This TCR was recovered from a man younger than 35 who had mild COVID-19 (a few samples of this study predate the infection). Cell type and time point are not known. Sequencing used PBMCs or a T cell subset sorted from them (not recorded which). The DNA for the CDR3 is TGCGCCAGCAGCTCCTTTCTAGGGACTAGCGGCCACAATGAGCAGTTCTTC. Amino acid sequence: CASSSFLGTSGHNEQFF.